What follows are 14 T cell receptor beta chains derived from one specimen sequenced in a study of OX40 agonist ivuxolimab in advanced cancers. Assay used: immunoSEQ multiplex PCR; TCRdb lists only in-frame clones, some missing. The data contain roughly 32,000 clones, around 90% of them singletons. This specimen was CD4+ or CD8+ T cells sorted from blood, taken in a trial of the OX40 agonist ivuxolimab. The receptors here all came from an adult with an advanced solid tumor such as melanoma, head and neck, liver or kidney cancer.

This chain links TRBV27 with TRBJ2-2; D call uncertain. Trimming left V 6 bases short and J 0 bases short, with 17 bases between. Per the germline V gene, CDR1 is MNHEY and CDR2 is SMNVEV (reference sequence). The CDR3 is made up of 17 amino acids. The CDR3: CASRGLLGTSNTGELFF. The CDR3 region has the DNA TGTGCCAGCAGAGGCCTTTTGGGTACCTCGAACACCGGGGAGCTGTTTTTT.

This chain joins TRBV27 and TRBJ1-2; no reliable D call. Germline loops: CDR1 MNHEY, CDR2 SMNVEV (reference sequence). This CDR3 has 18 amino acids. Trimming took 4 bases from V and 0 from J, leaving 21 bases between them. The chain's CDR3 is CASSSADRTPGPNYGYTF. DNA of the CDR3: TGTGCCAGCAGTTCAGCCGATCGGACTCCAGGACCTAACTATGGCTACACCTTC.

The V call is TRBV2, the J call TRBJ2-3; D is perhaps TRBD2 (5 bases). CDR1 is SNHLY and CDR2 is FYNNEI in the germline V gene. There are 15 residues in the CDR3. V dropped 7 bases and J dropped 2 bases, with 16 bases sitting between them. CDR3 protein: CASKYSGNPTDTQYF. The CDR3 DNA sequence: TGTGCCAGCAAGTACAGCGGTAACCCCACAGATACGCAGTATTTT.

The count of this clone is one. The chain links TRBV5-1 to TRBJ2-1, with D perhaps being TRBD1 or TRBD2 (5 bases each). This CDR3 is 13 amino acids long. Deletions cut 6 bases from V and 0 bases from J, with 7 bases between. Germline CDR1 SGHRS, CDR2 YFSETQ. The CDR3, as DNA: TGCGCCAGCAAGGGGAGCTCCTACAATGAGCAGTTCTTC. It encodes CASKGSSYNEQFF.

The chain carries TRBV27 and TRBJ2-2; no firm D call. Per the germline V gene, CDR1 is MNHEY and CDR2 is SMNVEV (reference sequence). This CDR3 has 14 amino acids. V lost 6 bases and J lost 4, with 12 bases in between. The CDR3 loop reads CASRPLLGTGELFF. CDR3 sequence (DNA): TGTGCCAGCAGGCCCTTATTGGGCACCGGGGAGCTGTTTTTT.

J is TRBJ2-2 and V is TRBV4-1, with no clear D. Between the trimmed V and J ends, which lost 5 bases and 0 bases, there was a span of 10 bases. Per germline, CDR1 MGHRA and CDR2 YSYEKL. This CDR3 comprises 15 residues. The CDR3 DNA reads TGCGCCAGCAGCGAAAGACCGGCGAACACCGGGGAGCTGTTTTTT. This gives the protein CASSERPANTGELFF.

The V and J genes are TRBV2 and TRBJ2-7; tentative D call: TRBD1 (6 bases). V lost 7 bases and J lost 7, with 20 bases in between. CDR1 is SNHLY and CDR2 is FYNNEI in the germline V gene. The length of the CDR3 is 14 residues. CDR3 sequence: CASNPEGDQGEQYF. The CDR3 DNA reads as TGTGCCAGCAACCCAGAGGGGGACCAAGGGGAGCAGTACTTC.

The V and J genes are TRBV2 and TRBJ2-1, with 7 bases that match TRBD1. CDR1 SNHLY and CDR2 FYNNEI come from the germline V gene. The CDR3 is made up of 12 amino acids. V shed 3 bases, J shed 15 bases, and the junction held 8 bases outside the gene matches. The CDR3, as DNA: TGTGCCAGCAGTGACTGGACAGGAGCTCTGTTCTTC. It codes for CASSDWTGALFF.

V usage is TRBV7-3 and J usage is TRBJ2-1; D call uncertain. Trimming shortened V by 5 bases and J by 8 bases, and 16 bases separated the two germline ends. The germline V gene encodes CDR1 SGHTA and CDR2 FQGTGA. This CDR3 contains 14 residues. The CDR3 loop reads CASSVVPVWDEQFF. DNA for the CDR3: TGTGCCAGCAGCGTCGTACCCGTATGGGATGAGCAGTTCTTC.

This chain uses TRBV6-5 with TRBJ1-3; D perhaps matches TRBD1 (6 bases). Trimming took off 11 bases at V and 0 bases at J, with 14 bases between the two ends. The CDR3 sequence is 14 residues long. Per the germline V gene, CDR1 is MNHEY and CDR2 is SVGAGI. CDR3 DNA: TGTGCCGCGGGCGGGGGCGGCTCTGGAAACACCATATATTTT. Translation: CAAGGGGSGNTIYF.

The V gene is TRBV19, the J gene TRBJ2-2; 9 bases are shared with TRBD1. Germline lookup yields CDR1 LNHDA and CDR2 SQIVND (reference sequence). The CDR3 totals 16 residues. V dropped 7 bases and J dropped 5; count of bases not matched to a gene: 11. Written as DNA, the CDR3 is TGTGCCAGTATTCATCTTCCGGGACAGGGAACCGGGGAGCTGTTTTTT. Translation: CASIHLPGQGTGELFF.

This rearrangement joins TRBV9 to TRBJ1-1; 7 bases are a match to TRBD1. The CDR3 consists of 16 residues. J lost 1 base, V lost 4 bases, and 10 bases had no gene match. The germline V gene encodes CDR1 SGDLS and CDR2 YYNGEE. The CDR3 sequence is CASSSETGLGNTEAFF. The DNA of the CDR3 is TGTGCCAGCAGCTCCGAGACAGGGCTGGGGAACACTGAAGCTTTCTTT. Filled out from reference TRBV9 and TRBJ1-1, the complete variable domain reads DSGVTQTPKHLITATGQRVTLRCSPRSGDLSVYWYQQSLDQGLQFLIQYYNGEERAKGNILERFSAQQFPDLHSELNLSSLELGDSALYFCASSSETGLGNTEAFFGQGTRLTVV.

The rearrangement joins TRBV29-1 to TRBJ2-1; 10 positions match TRBD1. CDR3 length: 15 amino acids. Germline V gene lookup returns CDR1 SQVTM and CDR2 ANQGSEA. With 7 bases clipped from V and 4 bases from J, the junction kept 10 bases outside the gene matches. CDR3 nucleotide sequence: TGCAGCGCGAGCGCCGGGACAGGGGTTTACAATGAGCAGTTCTTC. Protein sequence: CSASAGTGVYNEQFF.

The chain links TRBV7-6 to TRBJ2-5, with D possibly matching TRBD2 (5 bases). Germline-derived CDR1 and CDR2 are SGHVS and FNYEAQ. V dropped 1 base and J dropped 5 bases, with 14 bases sitting between them. CDR3 length: 15 residues. This CDR3 is CASSLVVWQRETQYF. As DNA, the CDR3 is TGTGCCAGCAGCTTAGTGGTCTGGCAGCGGGAGACCCAGTACTTC.